Each of the 26 T cell receptor beta chains below was sequenced from the same sample in a study of spatial heterogeneity in lung cancer (dated by TCRdb to the late 2010s). General conclusions and limits of the study: The tumor nonsynonymous mutation count correlated with the number of expanded alpha and beta TCRs within the tumor.

These receptors have no known antigen. The sample's time point label is to be understood as: sample taken at primary tumor resection. The library was prepared using 5' RACE. Instrument on record: NextSeq 500. TCRdb passed the public sequencing reads through fastp at Q25 and MiXCR, retaining productive beta sequences. When rows share a CDR3 protein, they turn into one entry using the most common DNA and genes. The sample yields around 12,000 distinct CDR3 sequences; 4% to 6% were counted once. In total, the top ten clones hold 36% of the sample. Sequencing was performed on lung tumor tissue, taken at surgery. The receptors come from a male donor with early-stage non-small cell lung cancer.

In this sample, this clonotype turned up many times. The chain recombines TRBV4-1 with TRBJ2-1; 7 bases map to TRBD2. CDR1 and CDR2 (germline): MGHRA, YSYEKL. This CDR3 spans 17 amino acids. V dropped 0 bases and J dropped 4; count of bases not matched to a gene: 9. The CDR3 DNA follows: TGCGCCAGCAGCCAAGAAGGGAACCAGCGGGGATACAATGAGCAGTTCTTC. The encoded protein is CASSQEGNQRGYNEQFF.

This clonotype has ten or more counts. The chain is built from TRBV20-1 and TRBJ1-1; D remains ambiguous. CDR3 length: 13 residues. The germline gives CDR1 DFQATT, CDR2 SNEGSKA (reference sequence). V dropped 2 bases and J dropped 1 base, with 8 bases sitting between them. CDR3 protein: CSARITENTEAFF. DNA of the CDR3: TGCAGTGCTAGAATTACAGAGAACACTGAAGCTTTCTTT.

To note about this clonotype: Being one base from a much bigger clone, this may be a read error. The chain is built from TRBV29-1 and TRBJ1-1; the D is unclear. CDR3 size: 12 residues. V was pared by 7 bases and J by 0 bases, with 9 bases between. CDR1 and CDR2 (germline): SQVTM, ANQGSEA. CDR3 bases: TGCAGCGATGCCTTGCTGAACACTGAAGCTTTCTTT. Protein: CSDALLNTEAFF.

This clonotype was picked up a small number of times. V gene TRBV3-1 combines with J gene TRBJ2-7, with D unclear. CDR3 length: 14 amino acids. V was clipped by 4 bases and J by 0 bases, with 10 bases between them. Germline values: CDR1 LGHDT, CDR2 YNNKEL (reference sequence). CDR3: CASSREASSYEQYF. CDR3 DNA sequence: TGTGCCAGCAGCCGGGAAGCGTCCTCCTACGAGCAGTACTTC.

This clonotype was picked up many times. The genes are TRBV27 and TRBJ1-3; D remains ambiguous. The CDR3 totals 15 residues. Trimming took 5 bases from V and 0 from J, leaving 11 bases between them. Germline V gives CDR1 MNHEY, CDR2 SMNVEV (reference sequence). CDR3 protein: CASSPGAISGNTIYF. CDR3 DNA sequence: TGTGCCAGCAGTCCCGGCGCGATCTCTGGAAACACCATATATTTT.

Ten or more counts support this clonotype. The J gene is TRBJ2-2, the V gene TRBV6-1; D remains unclear. The CDR3 is 15 amino acids. Between the trimmed V and J ends, which lost 8 bases and 4 bases, there was a span of 17 bases. Germline loops: CDR1 MNHNS, CDR2 SASEGT. CDR3 sequence (DNA): TGTGCCAGCGCCAGTCAGCCAGGAGTCACCGGGGAGCTGTTTTTT. As protein: CASASQPGVTGELFF.

This clonotype has at least ten counts. The chain employs TRBV12-3 or TRBV12-4 and TRBJ1-3; D uncertain. The germline V and J ends were trimmed by 6 bases and 3 bases, with 12 bases remaining between them. The CDR3 length is 14 residues. The CDR3 is CASSPGVGGNTIYF. The DNA of the CDR3 is TGTGCCAGCAGCCCCGGTGTCGGTGGAAACACCATATATTTT.

At least ten counts were recorded for this clonotype. The V call is TRBV7-2, the J call TRBJ2-6; TRBD1 matches 7 bases. Germline V lookup: CDR1 SGHTA, CDR2 FQGNSA. The CDR3 is made up of 19 amino acids. The ends lost 0 bases at V and 1 base at J; junction bases unmatched: 9. CDR3 region: CASSLAPQGRRSGANVLTF. The CDR3 coding sequence is TGTGCCAGCAGCTTAGCCCCACAGGGGAGAAGGTCTGGGGCCAACGTCCTGACTTTC.

The sample holds many counts of this clonotype. The V and J genes are TRBV14 and TRBJ1-3; D call uncertain. V dropped 4 bases and J dropped 3 bases, with 7 bases sitting between them. The CDR3 length is 13 residues. The germline gives CDR1 SGHDN, CDR2 FVKESK. The CDR3 loop reads CASSREVGNTIYF. The CDR3 bases are TGTGCCAGCAGCCGAGAAGTTGGAAACACCATATATTTT.

By its share, this clonotype is hyperexpanded. The chain recombines TRBV6-2 or TRBV6-3 with TRBJ2-1, with 7 bases that match TRBD2. The germline gives CDR1 MNHEY, CDR2 SVGEGT. Germline trimming cut 7 bases from V and 8 bases from J; bases unmatched to any gene: 5. The CDR3 loop spans 12 amino acids. The CDR3: CASTLGGDEQFF. Here the CDR3 DNA reads TGTGCCAGCACTCTGGGGGGGGATGAGCAGTTCTTC.

Ten or more counts support this clonotype. The chain has TRBV28 and TRBJ2-2; D may be TRBD2 (5 bases). Trimming took 6 bases from V and 3 from J, leaving 11 bases between them. Germline CDR1 MDHEN, CDR2 SYDVKM. The CDR3 is 14 residues long. CDR3 region: CASSPGIDTGELFF. The CDR3 nucleotides are TGTGCCAGCAGCCCCGGGATAGACACCGGGGAGCTGTTTTTT. Full variable domain (missing parts from reference TRBV28 and TRBJ2-2): DVKVTQSSRYLVKRTGEKVFLECVQDMDHENMFWYRQDPGLGLRLIYFSYDVKMKEKGDIPEGYSVSREKKERFSLILESASTNQTSMYLCASSPGIDTGELFFGEGSRLTVL.

The sample holds many counts of this clonotype. The chain uses TRBV27 and TRBJ2-3; 10 bases map to TRBD2. Germline loops: CDR1 MNHEY, CDR2 SMNVEV (reference sequence). Trimming cost V 1 base and J 4 bases; bases outside gene matches: 8. This CDR3 spans 17 amino acids. CDR3 loop: CASSLLPSGSGADTQYF. In nucleotides, the CDR3 is TGTGCCAGCAGTTTATTGCCTAGCGGGAGTGGGGCAGATACGCAGTATTTT.

The sample holds many counts of this clonotype. V and J are TRBV6-6 and TRBJ2-3, with a possible D match to TRBD2 (5 bases). Trimming removed 2 bases at V and 4 bases at J, with 13 bases between. CDR3 size: 15 residues. The germline CDR1 and CDR2 sequences are MNHNY and SVGAGI (reference sequence). CDR3 sequence reads: CASSYPTRNADTQYF. The CDR3 DNA is TGTGCCAGCAGTTACCCTACTAGGAACGCAGATACGCAGTATTTT.

This clonotype was observed many times. The rearrangement joins TRBV6-1 to TRBJ2-2, with D possibly TRBD1 on 6 matching bases. There are 15 residues in the CDR3. The V end lost 3 bases, the J end lost 2 bases, and 10 bases lay between the germline ends. The V gene's germline CDR1 is MNHNS and CDR2 SASEGT. The CDR3 protein is CASSDWGTNTGELFF. CDR3 bases: TGTGCCAGCAGTGATTGGGGGACAAACACCGGGGAGCTGTTTTTT.

This clonotype was counted ten times or more. The chain combines TRBV28 with TRBJ1-1; D unclear. Germline V gene lookup returns CDR1 MDHEN and CDR2 SYDVKM. V shed 2 bases and J shed 4 bases, with 11 bases lying between them. The CDR3 loop spans 14 amino acids. The CDR3 reads CASSLMGSGTEAFF. The CDR3 DNA follows: TGTGCCAGCAGTTTAATGGGAAGTGGCACTGAAGCTTTCTTT. Filled out from reference TRBV28 and TRBJ1-1, the complete variable domain reads DVKVTQSSRYLVKRTGEKVFLECVQDMDHENMFWYRQDPGLGLRLIYFSYDVKMKEKGDIPEGYSVSREKKERFSLILESASTNQTSMYLCASSLMGSGTEAFFGQGTRLTVV.

This clonotype was seen at least ten times. The chain couples TRBV29-1 to TRBJ1-6; no clear D. The V and J ends lost 5 bases and 2 bases respectively, with 7 bases between them. Germline lookup yields CDR1 SQVTM and CDR2 ANQGSEA. The CDR3 is made up of 13 amino acids. As DNA, the CDR3 is TGCAGCGTTCGTAACACCTATAATTCACCCCTCCACTTT. This gives the protein CSVRNTYNSPLHF.

The chain is built from TRBV6-5 and TRBJ1-2; the D is unclear. The CDR3 extends over 14 amino acids. Trimming cost V 6 bases and J 4 bases, with 15 bases left between them. CDR1 is MNHEY and CDR2 is SVGAGI in the germline V gene. The CDR3 here is CASRNVDPPYGYTF. CDR3 in DNA: TGTGCCAGCAGGAACGTCGATCCCCCCTATGGCTACACCTTC.

This clonotype was seen at least ten times. The J gene is TRBJ1-1, the V gene TRBV12-3 or TRBV12-4; D possibly corresponds to TRBD1 (6 bases). This CDR3 comprises 13 residues. V was pared by 3 bases and J by 3 bases, with 8 bases between. DNA for the CDR3: TGTGCCAGCAGTTTGGGGGCGTACACTGAAGCTTTCTTT. Its protein product is CASSLGAYTEAFF.

This clonotype was observed a few times. The gene calls are TRBV6-7 and TRBJ2-1; D call uncertain. TRBV6-7 is classed as an ORF, of uncertain function. V was trimmed by 7 bases and J by 9 bases, leaving 10 bases between them. The CDR3 runs to 11 residues. The CDR3 DNA reads TGTGCCAGCAAGGTCGCCCGTGAGCAGTTCTTC. It specifies CASKVAREQFF.

The table lists this clonotype with many counts. The J gene is TRBJ2-2, the V gene TRBV20-1, with 11 bases matching TRBD2. The length of the CDR3 is 16 residues. Germline-derived CDR1 and CDR2 are DFQATT and SNEGSKA (reference sequence). Trimming removed 3 bases from V and 7 bases from J; junction bases left unmatched: 10. The CDR3 spells CSASMASGRFGGELFF. In DNA, the CDR3 is TGCAGTGCTAGTATGGCTAGCGGGAGGTTCGGCGGGGAGCTGTTTTTT.

There are many counts of this clonotype. The chain employs TRBV29-1 and TRBJ2-7; 9 bases line up with TRBD1. V trimming: 4 bases; J trimming: 3 bases; junction bases outside the gene matches: 10. The CDR3 is 15 amino acids. Germline-derived CDR1 and CDR2 are SQVTM and ANQGSEA. This chain's CDR3 is CSVGSIGTGHYEQYF. CDR3 sequence (DNA): TGCAGCGTTGGATCGATTGGGACAGGGCACTACGAGCAGTACTTC.

This clonotype was recorded at least ten times. The genes are TRBV20-1 and TRBJ1-1; D may be TRBD1 (5 bases). The CDR3 covers 15 residues. V gave up 4 bases and J gave up 4 bases, with 19 bases separating them. Germline CDR1 is DFQATT and CDR2 is SNEGSKA (reference sequence). The CDR3 is CSAKEQDRVGTEAFF. The DNA for the CDR3 is TGCAGTGCTAAAGAACAGGACCGGGTGGGCACTGAAGCTTTCTTT.

This clonotype was detected many times. The chain employs TRBV30 and TRBJ1-4; maybe TRBD1 (5 bases). The CDR3 has 14 amino acids. Trimming shortened V by 0 bases and J by 8 bases, and 13 bases separated the two germline ends. CDR1 and CDR2 from the germline V gene are GTSNPN and SVGIG (reference sequence). This CDR3 reads CAWSVTGLKEKLFF. The DNA for the CDR3 is TGTGCCTGGAGTGTGACGGGACTCAAGGAAAAACTGTTTTTT.

Many counts were recorded for this clonotype. The chain carries TRBV7-2 and TRBJ2-7; the D gene is possibly TRBD1 (6 bases). Looked up from germline, CDR1 is SGHTA and CDR2 is FQGNSA. The CDR3 consists of 15 residues. V was trimmed by 4 bases and J by 3 bases, leaving 16 bases between them. CDR3 region: CASSSGTSLVYEQYF. CDR3 bases: TGTGCCAGCAGCTCGGGGACATCCCTCGTCTACGAGCAGTACTTC.

This clonotype has ten or more counts. The rearrangement uses TRBV7-8 and TRBJ1-1; 8 nucleotides agree with TRBD1. Germline V lookup: CDR1 SGHVS, CDR2 FQNEAQ. The CDR3 loop spans 15 amino acids. Unmatched junction bases numbered 10, after V lost 5 bases and J lost 5 bases. The CDR3 DNA sequence: TGTGCCAGCAGCCTCCGACAGGGGTGGGAGACTGAAGCTTTCTTT. Residues: CASSLRQGWETEAFF. Filled out from reference TRBV7-8 and TRBJ1-1, the complete variable domain reads GAGVSQSPRYKVAKRGQDVALRCDPISGHVSLFWYQQALGQGPEFLTYFQNEAQLDKSGLPSDRFFAERPEGSVSTLKIQRTQQEDSAVYLCASSLRQGWETEAFFGQGTRLTVV.

This clonotype was seen repeatedly, ten times or more. The chain combines TRBV24-1 with TRBJ2-1; the D is unclear. The CDR3 totals 16 residues. Between the trimmed V and J ends, which lost 3 bases and 5 bases, there was a span of 16 bases. The germline V gene encodes CDR1 KGHDR and CDR2 SFDVKD. In nucleotides, the CDR3 is TGTGCCACCAGTGATGGCAGTTATAGCCAGGACAATGAGCAGTTCTTC. Protein sequence: CATSDGSYSQDNEQFF.